These 20 T cell receptor beta chains share one sample of origin, sequenced in a study of shared clonotypes between healthy human individuals. The naive CD8 fraction comprised CD45RO-negative cells positively selected for CCR7 and excluded terminally differentiated effector memory CD45RA+ cells. The protocol was immunoSEQ multiplex PCR, while the TCRdb copy is restricted to in-frame clones and leaves out a portion. Of fewer than 850,000 clones detected, approximately 97% appear once; the ten largest clones hold around 0.21%. The sequencing input was naive CD8+ T cells sorted from blood. The receptors come from a man aged 25 to 40 in good health.

This clone appeared a single time. The chain carries TRBV19 and TRBJ2-7, with D unresolved. Germline-derived CDR1 and CDR2 are LNHDA and SQIVND (reference sequence). The V end was cut by 4 bases, the J end by 6 bases, with 10 bases between. This CDR3 region has 12 residues. CDR3 residues: CASSSDPTEQYF. In nucleotides, the CDR3 is TGTGCCAGTAGTAGCGACCCGACCGAGCAGTACTTC.

The chain couples TRBV7-9 to TRBJ2-1, with a tentative D call TRBD2 (5 bases). V dropped 7 bases and J dropped 0 bases, with 10 bases sitting between them. The germline CDR1 and CDR2 sequences are SEHNR and FQNEAQ (reference sequence). The length of the CDR3 is 14 residues. The CDR3 spells CASTSGSSYNEQFF. CDR3 nucleotides: TGTGCCAGCACCTCGGGGTCCTCCTACAATGAGCAGTTCTTC.

The genes are TRBV2 and TRBJ2-7, with D unresolved. CDR3 size: 14 residues. CDR1 is SNHLY, CDR2 FYNNEI, per germline. V dropped 2 bases and J dropped 3 bases, with 11 bases sitting between them. Here the CDR3 reads CASSESQASYEQYF. DNA of the CDR3: TGTGCCAGCAGTGAAAGTCAGGCCAGCTACGAGCAGTACTTC.

V and J are TRBV7-6 and TRBJ2-1; no definite D call. The germline CDR1 and CDR2 sequences are SGHVS and FNYEAQ. This CDR3 has 11 amino acids. Trimming stripped 1 base from V and 9 bases from J, with 4 bases between. The CDR3 here is CASSLGREQFF. As DNA, the CDR3 is TGTGCCAGCAGCTTAGGACGTGAGCAGTTCTTC.

The chain employs TRBV5-6 and TRBJ1-5; D not resolved. V dropped 3 bases and J dropped 5 bases, with 9 bases sitting between them. CDR3 length: 13 amino acids. Germline assignment: CDR1 SGHDT and CDR2 YYEEEE. The CDR3 nucleotides read TGTGCCAGCAGCTCCGGTGGTGATCAGCCCCAGCATTTT. Its protein is CASSSGGDQPQHF.

The chain recombines TRBV28 with TRBJ2-1; either TRBD1 or TRBD2 may supply D (6 bases each). The V gene's germline CDR1 is MDHEN and CDR2 SYDVKM. The CDR3 extends over 17 amino acids. V shed 2 bases and J shed 6 bases, with 20 bases lying between them. CDR3 amino acids: CASSLGGRGTTFNEQFF. CDR3 bases: TGTGCCAGCAGTTTAGGGGGCCGGGGGACCACCTTCAATGAGCAGTTCTTC.

V and J are TRBV5-1 and TRBJ2-7; 9 nucleotides line up with TRBD1. Germline V lookup: CDR1 SGHRS, CDR2 YFSETQ. CDR3 length equals 15 residues. After removal of 3 bases from V and 0 bases from J, the junction contained 4 bases not matched to a gene. CDR3 residues: CASSWTGATSYEQYF. In DNA form, the CDR3 reads TGCGCCAGCAGCTGGACAGGGGCCACCTCCTACGAGCAGTACTTC.

The chain recombines TRBV7-9 with TRBJ2-7; D assignment may be TRBD1 or TRBD2 (6 bases each). V was clipped by 2 bases and J by 3 bases, with 17 bases between them. The CDR3 totals 16 residues. The V gene's germline CDR1 is SEHNR and CDR2 FQNEAQ (reference sequence). CDR3 region: CASSLNGGLRDYEQYF. As DNA, the CDR3 is TGTGCCAGCAGCTTAAACGGGGGCCTCCGGGACTACGAGCAGTACTTC.

The J gene is TRBJ2-1, the V gene TRBV7-2; 13 nucleotides agree with TRBD2. The CDR3 spans 18 residues. J was trimmed by 9 bases and V by 4 bases; bases with no gene match: 15. Germline CDR1 reads SGHTA; CDR2 reads FQGNSA. CDR3 DNA: TGTGCCAGCAGCTCTAACCTTGGGACTAGCGGGAAAGGTGGTGAGCAGTTCTTC. Its translation is CASSSNLGTSGKGGEQFF.

This chain joins TRBV28 and TRBJ2-7, with D maybe TRBD2 (6 bases). CDR1 MDHEN and CDR2 SYDVKM come from the germline V gene. This CDR3 has 15 amino acids. The V gene lost 3 bases and the J gene lost 1 base, with 13 bases spanning the gap. This chain's CDR3 is CASSFRRLVSYEQYF. DNA for the CDR3: TGTGCCAGCAGTTTTCGGCGACTAGTTTCCTACGAGCAGTACTTC.

This clone was recorded only once. The J gene is TRBJ1-2, the V gene TRBV6-4; D is unresolved. This CDR3 contains 11 residues. The germline V and J ends were trimmed by 2 bases and 6 bases, with 4 bases remaining between them. Germline CDR1 and CDR2: MRHNA and SNTAGT. The CDR3 region is CASSDGDGYTF. The CDR3 nucleotides read TGTGCCAGCAGTGACGGGGATGGCTACACCTTC.

The rearrangement links TRBV4-1 to TRBJ2-4; D is undetermined. The CDR3 spans 16 residues. Trimming removed 6 bases from V and 7 bases from J, with 22 bases in between. The germline CDR1 and CDR2 sequences are MGHRA and YSYEKL. In nucleotides, the CDR3 is TGCGCCAGCAGTGGTTCGGGTCGGGCAGTATTGAACATTCAGTACTTC. Translated, it gives CASSGSGRAVLNIQYF.

The chain carries TRBV4-3 and TRBJ1-3; a weak D match, TRBD1 (6 bases). From germline, CDR1 is LGHNA and CDR2 YSLEER. This CDR3 comprises 16 residues. Trimming removed 3 bases from V and 0 bases from J, with 12 bases in between. The CDR3: CASSQSVRGSGNTIYF. The DNA for the CDR3 is TGCGCCAGCAGCCAGAGTGTCAGGGGCTCTGGAAACACCATATATTTT.

V gene TRBV14 combines with J gene TRBJ2-7; 9 bases agree with TRBD2. V trimming: 4 bases; J trimming: 5 bases; junction bases outside the gene matches: 9. The CDR3 runs to 15 residues. Per the germline V gene, CDR1 is SGHDN and CDR2 is FVKESK. The CDR3: CASSPLVAGVNEQYF. CDR3 nucleotides: TGTGCCAGCAGCCCATTGGTAGCGGGAGTCAACGAGCAGTACTTC.

V usage is TRBV29-1 and J usage is TRBJ2-7; 12 bases are a match to TRBD2. Germline V gene sequence: CDR1 SQVTM, CDR2 ANQGSEA. V gave up 7 bases and J gave up 1 base; unmatched junction bases: 8. This CDR3 comprises 15 residues. CDR3 nucleotides: TGCAGCGCCTCAGGACTAGCGGGATATTCCTACGAGCAGTACTTC. Protein sequence: CSASGLAGYSYEQYF.

J is TRBJ2-1 and V is TRBV7-3; 8 bases align to TRBD2. J was trimmed by 7 bases and V by 5 bases; bases with no gene match: 13. CDR3 length: 16 residues. The germline gives CDR1 SGHTA, CDR2 FQGTGA. CDR3 region: CASSPRGGADWNEQFF. CDR3 DNA: TGTGCCAGCAGCCCCCGGGGGGGAGCGGACTGGAATGAGCAGTTCTTC.

In this sample, this clone turned up once. J is TRBJ2-7 and V is TRBV19; D call uncertain. Between the trimmed V and J ends, which lost 5 bases and 2 bases, there was a span of 10 bases. Germline V gives CDR1 LNHDA, CDR2 SQIVND (reference sequence). The CDR3 sequence is 13 residues long. The CDR3, as DNA: TGTGCCAGTAGTGCCGGTAAAACCTACGAGCAGTACTTC. Its translation: CASSAGKTYEQYF.

Here the CDR3 DNA reads TGTGCCAGCAGTTCCGCTACTAGCTCGGGGGAGCAGTACTTC. Protein product: CASSSATSSGEQYF. The chain is built from TRBV5-6 and TRBJ2-7; D possibly corresponds to TRBD2 (6 bases). V was pared by 5 bases and J by 7 bases, with 19 bases between. Germline CDR1 is SGHDT and CDR2 is YYEEEE. The CDR3 contains 14 residues.

The rearrangement links TRBV4-2 to TRBJ2-2; possibly TRBD2 for D (6 bases). CDR1 is LGHNA, CDR2 YNFKEQ, per germline. Trimming cost V 2 bases and J 7 bases, with 20 bases left between them. This CDR3 has 17 residues. Here the CDR3 reads CASSQSRLDGSGGELFF. CDR3 coding DNA: TGTGCCAGCAGCCAAAGTAGACTAGATGGTTCCGGCGGGGAGCTGTTTTTT.

The V gene is TRBV27, the J gene TRBJ1-2; tentative D call: TRBD1 (5 bases). V dropped 5 bases and J dropped 8 bases, with 21 bases sitting between them. The CDR3 spans 15 residues. Germline assignment: CDR1 MNHEY and CDR2 SMNVEV (reference sequence). This CDR3 is CASSGPGTVFGGYTF. In DNA, the CDR3 is TGTGCCAGCAGTGGGCCCGGGACGGTCTTTGGGGGCTACACCTTC.